The 13 T cell receptor beta chains presented below share a single source sample, sequenced in a study of blood T cell repertoires in COVID-19. Data came from immunoSEQ multiplex PCR; TCRdb stores just in-frame clones and leaves some out. The sample has 200,000 to 300,000 clones, 80% to 90% seen once; the top ten hold 3.5% to 5%. Material for sequencing was PBMCs or T cells enriched from blood (not recorded which). Receptors originate from a woman younger than 45 who had recovered from COVID-19.

This clone showed up just a few times. The rearrangement uses TRBV27 and TRBJ2-1; 7 nucleotides agree with TRBD2. Germline values: CDR1 MNHEY, CDR2 SMNVEV (reference sequence). The CDR3 extends over 17 amino acids. Germline trimming cut 5 bases from V and 6 bases from J; bases unmatched to any gene: 16. In DNA form, the CDR3 reads TGTGCCAGCAGTCCCCAAGACGGCGGGAGCAGAATCAATGAGCAGTTCTTC. This codes for CASSPQDGGSRINEQFF.

The V gene is TRBV10-3, the J gene TRBJ1-4; 7 bases match TRBD1. The CDR3 is 14 amino acids. V shed 0 bases and J 12 bases; nucleotides not matched to a gene: 7. Germline-derived CDR1 and CDR2 are ENHRY and SYGVKD. CDR3 coding DNA: TGTGCCATCAGTGAGTCAAGGGGGCTTGAGGAACTGTTTTTT. It yields the protein CAISESRGLEELFF.

V gene TRBV30 combines with J gene TRBJ2-7; a possible D gene is TRBD2 (6 bases). CDR3 length: 16 amino acids. Per germline, CDR1 GTSNPN and CDR2 SVGIG (reference sequence). Trimming shortened V by 4 bases and J by 9 bases, and 28 bases separated the two germline ends. The CDR3, as DNA: TGTGCCTGGACCTTGACCGGGGACTCACTACCTACGAGGCAGTACTTC. This gives the protein CAWTLTGDSLPTRQYF.

The chain couples TRBV7-2 to TRBJ1-4, with TRBD1 matching 10 bases. With 5 bases clipped from V and 5 bases from J, the junction kept 5 bases outside the gene matches. Germline values: CDR1 SGHTA, CDR2 FQGNSA. The CDR3 is made up of 15 amino acids. This CDR3 is CASSRRDRGNEKLFF. The CDR3 DNA follows: TGTGCCAGCAGCCGCCGGGACAGGGGAAATGAAAAACTGTTTTTT.

This clone has more than one count but fewer than ten. The chain recombines TRBV14 with TRBJ1-2; TRBD1 matches at 9 bases. Germline CDR1 SGHDN, CDR2 FVKESK. The CDR3 runs 14 residues. V was clipped by 5 bases and J by 2 bases; unmatched bases: 3. The CDR3 spells CASSTGQGNYGYTF. The CDR3 nucleotides are TGTGCCAGCAGCACGGGACAGGGAAACTATGGCTACACCTTC.

The chain joins TRBV3-1 (or the pseudogene TRBV3-2) to TRBJ1-1, with a tentative D call TRBD1 (6 bases). This CDR3 has 13 residues. V was shortened by 3 bases and J by 7 bases, with 12 bases between the two germline ends. The V gene's germline CDR1 is LGHDT and CDR2 YNNKEL (reference sequence). CDR3 nucleotide sequence: TGTGCCAGCAGCCACTTAGCACAGGGTGAAGCTTTCTTT. It codes for CASSHLAQGEAFF.

The chain uses TRBV4-3 and TRBJ1-2; TRBD1 agrees at 7 bases. The germline V gene has CDR1 LGHNA and CDR2 YSLEER. Trimming took 3 bases from V and 3 from J; bases not matched to a gene: 7. This CDR3 contains 15 residues. The CDR3 nucleotides are TGCGCCAGCAGCCACCACCGGGACAGAGACTATGGCTACACCTTC. Its protein product is CASSHHRDRDYGYTF.

This sequence joins TRBV10-3 and TRBJ1-5, with 7 bases fitting TRBD1. The trim removed 4 bases at V and 0 bases at J, leaving 3 bases unmatched. The CDR3 length is 15 residues. CDR1 and CDR2 from the germline V gene are ENHRY and SYGVKD. CDR3 nucleotides: TGTGCCATCAGTGGAACAGGGGTTAGCAATCAGCCCCAGCATTTT. Encoded protein: CAISGTGVSNQPQHF.

Regarding this clone: A junction end diverges from the germline sequence, so it may reflect a read error. This sequence joins TRBV7-7 and TRBJ2-1; D is perhaps TRBD1 or TRBD2 (6 bases each). The germline V gene encodes CDR1 SSHAT and CDR2 FNYEAQ (reference sequence). The CDR3 covers 15 residues. The chain's CDR3 is CASSLGGPGVHEQFF. CDR3 nucleotides: TGTGCTAGCAGCTTAGGGGGGCCAGGGGTACATGAGCAGTTCTTC.

The V gene is TRBV4-3, the J gene TRBJ2-7; TRBD2 might be the D (5 bases). The CDR3 is 16 residues long. The germline V gene has CDR1 LGHNA and CDR2 YSLEER. V shed 1 base and J shed 6 bases, with 19 bases lying between them. CDR3 amino acids: CASSQGTSSFGSEQYF. In DNA, the CDR3 is TGCGCCAGCAGCCAAGGCACTAGTTCATTTGGTTCCGAGCAGTACTTC.

The chain employs TRBV30 and TRBJ1-2, with 11 bases identical to TRBD1. Germline CDR1 GTSNPN, CDR2 SVGIG (reference sequence). The CDR3 totals 13 residues. V lost 1 base and J lost 7; bases outside the gene matches: 2. The DNA for the CDR3 is TGTGCCTGGAGTGGGACAGGGGGCTCTGGCTACACCTTC. Protein: CAWSGTGGSGYTF.

The chain couples TRBV3-1 (or the pseudogene TRBV3-2) to TRBJ1-1; tentative D call: TRBD1 (5 bases). The CDR3 runs 15 residues. The V end was cut by 1 base, the J end by 0 bases, with 9 bases between. Germline loops: CDR1 LGHDT, CDR2 YNNKEL (reference sequence). The CDR3: CASSQVTVMNTEAFF. The CDR3 DNA follows: TGTGCCAGCAGCCAAGTGACAGTCATGAACACTGAAGCTTTCTTT.

The chain uses TRBV25-1 and TRBJ1-1; no firm D call. Germline loops: CDR1 MGHDK, CDR2 SYGVNS. The ends were cut back, 4 bases at V and 3 bases at J, with 9 bases in the middle. The CDR3 is 13 amino acids. In DNA, the CDR3 is TGTGCCAGCAGTGCCTTGACTTACACTGAAGCTTTCTTT. Amino acids: CASSALTYTEAFF.